The TCR beta chain described here comes from a study of T cell responses to AZD1222 COVID-19 vaccine. Study details: Second doses at about 4 or about 12 weeks were pooled.

V shed 5 bases, J shed 5 bases, and the junction held 10 bases outside the gene matches. The CDR3 has 15 amino acids. The germline V gene encodes CDR1 SGHTA and CDR2 FQGNSA. A remark on this clone: Antigen: not known.

The table came from immunoSEQ multiplex PCR; TCRdb's copy has only in-frame clones and leaves some out. This repertoire shows approximately 190,000 clones, more than 75% found once; its top ten account for 0.99%. Findings of the study overall: The donor group comprised mostly white British people and more females; the analysis possibly underestimated clonal diversity. Among spike-specific TCRs, nearly half reportedly target unmutated variant regions.

The sequencing used peripheral blood, collected on day 0 of AZD1222 vaccination. This chain uses TRBV7-2 with TRBJ2-7; the match to TRBD2 covers 9 bases. The TCR sequence derives from an adult in good health. This CDR3 is CASSPLAGGTHEQYF. The CDR3 bases are TGTGCCAGCAGCCCTCTGGCGGGGGGGACGCACGAGCAGTACTTC.